This T cell receptor beta chain is drawn from a study of Ad26.COV2.S vaccination and SARS-CoV-2 variants (dated by TCRdb to about 2021). With respect to the entire study: Vaccine-arm donors came from COV1001, a multicentre, randomized, double-blind, placebo-controlled phase I-IIa trial of Ad26.COV2.S in healthy adults. Ad26.COV2.S was administered intramuscularly at 5 x 10^10 or 1 x 10^11 viral particles, either as a single shot or as two shots given 56 days apart. Sequencing of the TCRbeta repertoire served to evaluate the specificity and breadth of SARS-CoV-2-reactive T cell receptors following Ad26.COV2.S vaccination. A total of about 30 samples were included in the TCR-sequenced set, comprising some 20 Ad26.COV2.S vaccine recipients, 5 placebo recipients and 8 SARS-CoV-2 convalescent individuals. Trial participants were randomized into five groups of five, in which low-dose or high-dose Ad26.COV2.S was given once or twice, or placebo was given on both occasions. Investigators did not know the trial group allocation while performing experiments and assessing outcomes. Beyond this particular receptor, the publication reports: Spike-specific TCR breadth was higher in Ad26.COV2.S recipients than in placebo recipients (P = 0.0014). It was noted by the authors that total T cell responses may have been underestimated by the TCR breadth and depth analyses. Comparing responses between vaccine doses or regimens was not something the study was powered to do. Vaccine and placebo recipients had similar non-spike TCR breadth, a finding consistent with the vaccine containing only spike. After vaccination, substantial breadth of spike-specific CD8+ and CD4+ T cell responses was reported.

From the cysteine up to the phenylalanine, the CDR3 has a length of 16 residues. CDR3 DNA is the only sequence kept; it has 48 bases, read in frame from the first base. CDR1 SGHRS and CDR2 YFSETQ were looked up in the germline V gene. Trimming removed 5 bases from V and 3 bases from J; the gene matches leave 12 bases unexplained. About this clone itself: This receptor's antigen is unknown. Nothing much larger sits one base from this clone, and base qualities are not available.

The immunoSEQ Assay was used to sequence TCRbeta CDR3 regions. After extraction, genomic DNA underwent amplification by bias-controlled multiplex PCR, followed by high-throughput sequencing. From the authors' description of their analysis: Collapsing and filtering of sequences were performed to quantify the absolute abundance of each unique TCRbeta CDR3 region. Usable DNA was measured by amplifying reference genes present in all nucleated cells, and TCRbeta template counts were normalized to that usable DNA to estimate T cell fraction. Repertoire TCRs were annotated as SARS-CoV-2-specific by exact matching of V gene, CDR3 amino acid sequence and J gene to a known reactive TCR set. The reference SARS-CoV-2 TCR set came from MIRA and was filtered for enrichment in COVID-19-positive ImmuneCODE repertoires, removing public or cross-reactive TCRs. Based on the MIRA antigens, annotated TCRs were further analysed at the level of specific ORF or position within ORF. Depth was the summed frequency of annotated unique rearrangements, while breadth was defined as annotated unique rearrangements over total unique productive rearrangements. Two-sided Wilcoxon rank-sum tests were applied when comparing TCR breadth between groups. This is the immuneACCESS table as TCRdb keeps it, with only in-frame sequences that have V and J called. A part of the clones is gone; compared with another copy, unresolved V genes explain less than half, and the rest is unexplained. V and J calls and clone size are those listed in that table; D and trimming were worked out from the DNA. The sample table holds roughly 380,000 clones, of which around 84% were seen once. The top ten constitute 3.3% of the sample.

What the treatment or condition label conveys for this sample: roughly 19 received Ad26.COV2.S at low or high dose, single or two shots; 5 received placebo; per-sample allocation not given. Repertoires of vaccine and placebo recipients were sequenced from samples collected on day 63 after the first injection. Between 29 July and 7 August 2020, Cohort 1b enrolled approximately 26 adults aged 18-55 years at one site in Boston, USA. Ad26.COV2.S was a replication-incompetent adenovirus type 26 vector expressing a prefusion-stabilized SARS-CoV-2 spike protein from the original Wuhan strain. The sequence was collected from a person between 18 and 65 years old who received the Ad26.COV2.S COVID-19 vaccine or a placebo. Sequenced material: peripheral blood, taken in a trial of Ad26.COV2.S vaccine versus placebo. The rearranged chain carries TRBV5-1 and TRBJ2-7; the junction holds 9 bases that match TRBD1. The nucleotides are TGCGCCAGCAGGGCAGGTGACAGGGGGGATTTCTACGAGCAGTACTTC. The encoded protein is CASRAGDRGDFYEQYF.